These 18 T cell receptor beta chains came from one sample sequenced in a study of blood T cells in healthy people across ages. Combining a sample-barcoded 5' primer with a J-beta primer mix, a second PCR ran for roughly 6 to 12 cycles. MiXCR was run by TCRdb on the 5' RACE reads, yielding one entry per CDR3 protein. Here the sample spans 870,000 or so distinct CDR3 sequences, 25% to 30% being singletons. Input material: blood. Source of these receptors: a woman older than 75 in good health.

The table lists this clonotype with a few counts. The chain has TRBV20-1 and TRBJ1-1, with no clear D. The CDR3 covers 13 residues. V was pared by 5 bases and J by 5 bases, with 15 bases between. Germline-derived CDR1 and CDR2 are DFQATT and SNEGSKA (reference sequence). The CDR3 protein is CSALGWERTEAFF. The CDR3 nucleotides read TGCAGTGCTCTCGGTTGGGAGCGGACTGAAGCTTTCTTT.

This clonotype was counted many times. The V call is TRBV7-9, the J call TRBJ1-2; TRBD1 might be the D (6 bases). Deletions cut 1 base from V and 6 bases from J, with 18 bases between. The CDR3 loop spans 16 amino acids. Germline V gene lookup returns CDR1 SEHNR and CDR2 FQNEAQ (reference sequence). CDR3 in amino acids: CASSLEVAGARDGYTF. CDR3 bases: TGTGCCAGCAGCTTAGAGGTCGCGGGGGCGAGAGATGGCTACACCTTC. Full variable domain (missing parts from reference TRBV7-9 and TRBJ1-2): DTGVSQNPRHKITKRGQNVTFRCDPISEHNRLYWYRQTLGQGPEFLTYFQNEAQLEKSRLLSDRFSAERPKGSFSTLEIQRTEQGDSAMYLCASSLEVAGARDGYTFGSGTRLTVV.

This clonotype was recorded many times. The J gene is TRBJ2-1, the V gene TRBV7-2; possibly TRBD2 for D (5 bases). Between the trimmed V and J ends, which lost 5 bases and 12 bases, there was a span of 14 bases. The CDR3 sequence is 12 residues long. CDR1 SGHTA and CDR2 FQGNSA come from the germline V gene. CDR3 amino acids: CASSQSGLRQFF. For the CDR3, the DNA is TGTGCCAGCAGCCAGTCGGGATTGAGGCAGTTCTTC.

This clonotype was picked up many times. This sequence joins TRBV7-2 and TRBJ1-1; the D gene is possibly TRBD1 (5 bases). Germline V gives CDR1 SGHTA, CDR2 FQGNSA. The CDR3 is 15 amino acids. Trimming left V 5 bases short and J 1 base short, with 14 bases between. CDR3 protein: CASSLGVWGNTEAFF. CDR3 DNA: TGTGCCAGCAGCCTGGGGGTCTGGGGGAACACTGAAGCTTTCTTT.

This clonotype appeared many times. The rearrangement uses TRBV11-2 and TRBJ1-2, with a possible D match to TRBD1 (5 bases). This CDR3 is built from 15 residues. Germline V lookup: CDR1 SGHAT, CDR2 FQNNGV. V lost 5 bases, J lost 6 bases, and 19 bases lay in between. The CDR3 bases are TGTGCCAGCAGCCCTCCGCAGGGATGGGTAGATGGCTACACCTTC. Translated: CASSPPQGWVDGYTF.

The CDR3 reads CSASTGVAAPEDTQYF. CDR3 nucleotide sequence: TGCAGTGCTTCCACGGGTGTAGCGGCCCCCGAAGATACGCAGTATTTT. The chain combines TRBV20-1 with TRBJ2-3, with D perhaps TRBD2 (6 bases). The CDR3 has 16 amino acids. Looked up from germline, CDR1 is DFQATT and CDR2 is SNEGSKA (reference sequence). V was shortened by 5 bases and J by 5 bases, with 23 bases between the two germline ends.

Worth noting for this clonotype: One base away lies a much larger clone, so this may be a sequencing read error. DNA of the CDR3: TGCAGTGCTAGTTACGGGGCCTCGGGTGAGCAGTTCTTC. Translating gives CSASYGASGEQFF. The V gene is TRBV20-1, the J gene TRBJ2-1; the D call may be TRBD1 or TRBD2 (5 bases each). Trimming left V 3 bases short and J 9 bases short, with 15 bases between. The CDR3 sequence is 13 residues long. The V gene's germline CDR1 is DFQATT and CDR2 SNEGSKA (reference sequence).

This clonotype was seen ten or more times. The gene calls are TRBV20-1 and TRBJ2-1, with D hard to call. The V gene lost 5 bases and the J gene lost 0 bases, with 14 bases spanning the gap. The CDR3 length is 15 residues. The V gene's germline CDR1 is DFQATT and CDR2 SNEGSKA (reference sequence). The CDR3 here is CSAPSYTNSYNEQFF. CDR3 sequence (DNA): TGCAGTGCTCCCTCATATACTAACTCCTACAATGAGCAGTTCTTC.

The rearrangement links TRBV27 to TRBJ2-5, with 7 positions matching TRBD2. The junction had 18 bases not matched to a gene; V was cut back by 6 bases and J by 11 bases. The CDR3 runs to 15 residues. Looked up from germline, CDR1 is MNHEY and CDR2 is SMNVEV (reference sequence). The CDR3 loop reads CASRYQKRGRHGQYF. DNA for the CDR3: TGTGCCAGCAGATACCAGAAGCGGGGTCGGCACGGGCAGTACTTC.

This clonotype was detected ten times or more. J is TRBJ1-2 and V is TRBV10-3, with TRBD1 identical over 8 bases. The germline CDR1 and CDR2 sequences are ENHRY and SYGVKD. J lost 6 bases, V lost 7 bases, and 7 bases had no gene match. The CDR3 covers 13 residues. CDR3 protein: CAINPQGDHGYTF. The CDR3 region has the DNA TGTGCCATCAACCCACAGGGGGACCATGGCTACACCTTC.

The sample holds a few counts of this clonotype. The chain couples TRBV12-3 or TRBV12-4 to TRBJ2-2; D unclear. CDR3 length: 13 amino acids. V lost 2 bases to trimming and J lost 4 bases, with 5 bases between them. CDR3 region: CASSLLSTGELFF. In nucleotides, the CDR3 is TGTGCCAGCAGTTTATTGTCCACCGGGGAGCTGTTTTTT.

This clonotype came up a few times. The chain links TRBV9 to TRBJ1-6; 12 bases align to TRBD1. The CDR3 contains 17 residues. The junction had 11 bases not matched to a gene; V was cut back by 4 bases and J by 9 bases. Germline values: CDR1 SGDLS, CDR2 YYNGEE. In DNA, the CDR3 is TGTGCCAGCAGCACCGGGACAGGGGGCGCGGGGACTTCACCCCTCCACTTT. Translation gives CASSTGTGGAGTSPLHF. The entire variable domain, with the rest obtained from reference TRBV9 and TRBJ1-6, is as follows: DSGVTQTPKHLITATGQRVTLRCSPRSGDLSVYWYQQSLDQGLQFLIQYYNGEERAKGNILERFSAQQFPDLHSELNLSSLELGDSALYFCASSTGTGGAGTSPLHFGNGTRLTVT.

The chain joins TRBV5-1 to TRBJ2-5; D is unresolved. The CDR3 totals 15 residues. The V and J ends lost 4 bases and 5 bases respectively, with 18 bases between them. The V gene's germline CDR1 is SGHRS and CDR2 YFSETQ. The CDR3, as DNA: TGCGCCAGCAGCCCTGCTCCGGTTAGTGGCGAGACCCAGTACTTC. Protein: CASSPAPVSGETQYF.

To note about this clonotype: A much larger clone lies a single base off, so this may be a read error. CDR3 in DNA: TGTGCCGGCAGGAAGGGGAACTATGGCTACACCTTC. This sequence encodes CAGRKGNYGYTF. V is TRBV12-3 or TRBV12-4 and J is TRBJ1-2; D is perhaps TRBD1 (5 bases). CDR3 length: 12 amino acids.

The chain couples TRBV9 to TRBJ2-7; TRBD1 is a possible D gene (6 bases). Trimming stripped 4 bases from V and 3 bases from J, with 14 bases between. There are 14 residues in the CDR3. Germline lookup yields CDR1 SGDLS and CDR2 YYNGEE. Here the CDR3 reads CASSRGGMGYEQYF. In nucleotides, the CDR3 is TGTGCCAGCAGCAGAGGGGGTATGGGCTACGAGCAGTACTTC.

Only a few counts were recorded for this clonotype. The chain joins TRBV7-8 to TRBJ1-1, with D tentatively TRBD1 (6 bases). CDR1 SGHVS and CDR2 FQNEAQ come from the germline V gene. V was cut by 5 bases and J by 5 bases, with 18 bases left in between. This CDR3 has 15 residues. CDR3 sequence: CASSNRGQGRTEAFF. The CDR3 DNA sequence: TGTGCCAGCAGCAACAGAGGGCAGGGGCGGACTGAAGCTTTCTTT.

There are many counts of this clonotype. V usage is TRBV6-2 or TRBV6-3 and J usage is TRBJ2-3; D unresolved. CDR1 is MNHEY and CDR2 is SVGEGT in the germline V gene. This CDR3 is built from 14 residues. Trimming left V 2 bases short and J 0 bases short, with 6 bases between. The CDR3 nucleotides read TGTGCCAGCAGTTACAAGGCTAGCACAGATACGCAGTATTTT. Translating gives CASSYKASTDTQYF.

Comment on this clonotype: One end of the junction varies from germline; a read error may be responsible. CDR3 coding DNA: TGTGCCAGCAGTTTAGTGAGAGTGAGCGCAGATATGCAGTATTTT. Translation gives CASSLVRVSADMQYF. The chain links TRBV12-3 or TRBV12-4 to TRBJ2-3; D ambiguous. The CDR3 is 15 amino acids.